The present TCR beta chain was sequenced within a study of T cells in localized non-small cell lung cancer. Study-wide findings and caveats: Higher T cell density in the blood was associated with longer overall survival, whereas higher adjacent-lung clonality associated with shorter survival. When the top 100 tumor clones were examined, a median about 60 of them also appeared in the adjacent lung, which was paired and uninvolved. Clonality of T cells reached its maximum in uninvolved adjacent lung, surpassing tumor.

The table came from immunoSEQ multiplex PCR; TCRdb's copy has only in-frame clones and leaves some out. Here the sample spans 25,000 to 30,000 clones, about nine tenths being singletons. The CDR3 consists of 15 residues. Germline V gene lookup returns CDR1 WNHNN and CDR2 SYGVQD (reference sequence). The V segment lost 3 bases and the J segment 2 bases; nucleotides outside the gene matches: 1. Details on this clone: The antigen remains undetermined.

The TCR comes from a male donor at least 60 years old with stage I lung adenocarcinoma. The chain is built from TRBV10-1 and TRBJ2-1; TRBD1 matches at 10 bases. The material sequenced was peripheral blood, taken before any cancer treatment. This chain's CDR3 is CASSEGTGAYNEQFF. CDR3 sequence (DNA): TGCGCCAGCAGTGAAGGGACAGGGGCCTACAATGAGCAGTTCTTC.